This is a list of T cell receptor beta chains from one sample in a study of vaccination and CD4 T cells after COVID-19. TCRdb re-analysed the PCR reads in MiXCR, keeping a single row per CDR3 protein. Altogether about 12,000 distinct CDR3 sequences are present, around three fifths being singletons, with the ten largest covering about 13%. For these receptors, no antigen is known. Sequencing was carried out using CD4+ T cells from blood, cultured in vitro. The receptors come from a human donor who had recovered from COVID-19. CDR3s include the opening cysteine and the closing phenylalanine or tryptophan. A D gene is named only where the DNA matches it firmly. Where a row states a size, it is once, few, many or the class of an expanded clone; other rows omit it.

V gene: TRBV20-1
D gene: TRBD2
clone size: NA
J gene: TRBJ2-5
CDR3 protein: CSARDSRSGRGETQYF
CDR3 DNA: TGCAGTGCTAGAGATAGTAGGAGCGGGAGAGGTGAGACCCAGTACTTC

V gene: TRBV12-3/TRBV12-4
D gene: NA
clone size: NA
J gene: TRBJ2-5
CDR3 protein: CASRGSERPEETQYF
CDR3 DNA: TGTGCCAGCAGAGGGTCCGAACGCCCGGAAGAGACCCAGTACTTC

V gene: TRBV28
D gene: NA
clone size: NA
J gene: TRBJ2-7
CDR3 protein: CASSLSPARDYEQYF
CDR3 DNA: TGTGCCAGCAGTTTATCGCCGGCTAGGGACTACGAGCAGTACTTC

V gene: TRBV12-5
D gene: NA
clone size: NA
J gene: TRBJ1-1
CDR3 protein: CASGFGGPNTEAFF
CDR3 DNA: TGTGCTAGTGGTTTTGGGGGGCCGAACACTGAAGCTTTCTTT

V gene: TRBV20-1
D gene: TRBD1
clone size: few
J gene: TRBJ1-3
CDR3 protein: CSARGPGTGGPGNTIYF
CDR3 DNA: TGCAGTGCTAGAGGTCCAGGGACAGGGGGTCCTGGAAACACCATATATTTT

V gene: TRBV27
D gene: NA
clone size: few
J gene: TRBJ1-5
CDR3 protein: CASSGGRGPQHF
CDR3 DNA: TGTGCCAGCAGCGGGGGGAGGGGGCCCCAGCATTTT

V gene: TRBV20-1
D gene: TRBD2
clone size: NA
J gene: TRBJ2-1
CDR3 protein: CSAGTSGRVYNEQFF
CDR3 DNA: TGCAGTGCTGGGACTAGCGGGAGGGTCTACAATGAGCAGTTCTTC

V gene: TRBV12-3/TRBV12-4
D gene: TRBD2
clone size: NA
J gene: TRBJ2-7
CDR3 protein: CASSPTSGFSYEQYF
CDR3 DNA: TGTGCCAGCAGCCCCACTAGCGGATTCTCCTACGAGCAGTACTTC

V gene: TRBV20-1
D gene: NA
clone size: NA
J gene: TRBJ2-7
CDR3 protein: CSASLGGAYEQYF
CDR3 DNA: TGCAGTGCTAGTTTGGGCGGAGCCTACGAGCAGTACTTC

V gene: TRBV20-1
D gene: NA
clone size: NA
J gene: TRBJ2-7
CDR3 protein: CSARGPKGHEQYF
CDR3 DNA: TGCAGTGCTAGGGGGCCAAAAGGTCACGAGCAGTACTTC

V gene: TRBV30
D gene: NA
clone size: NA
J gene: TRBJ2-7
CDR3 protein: CAWSRTETYEQYF
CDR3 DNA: TGTGCCTGGAGCCGGACAGAAACCTACGAGCAGTACTTC

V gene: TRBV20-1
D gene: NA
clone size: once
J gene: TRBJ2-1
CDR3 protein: CSARGGLDEQFF
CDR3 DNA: TGCAGTGCCCGAGGGGGTCTAGATGAGCAGTTCTTC

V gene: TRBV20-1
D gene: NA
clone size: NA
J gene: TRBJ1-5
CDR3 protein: CSARRAGAGSNQPQHF
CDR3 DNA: TGCAGTGCTAGAAGAGCAGGGGCGGGTAGCAATCAGCCCCAGCATTTT

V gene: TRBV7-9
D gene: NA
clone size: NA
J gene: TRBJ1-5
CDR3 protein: CASSLQGIGPQHF
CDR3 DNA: TGTGCCAGCAGCTTACAGGGGATCGGGCCCCAGCATTTT

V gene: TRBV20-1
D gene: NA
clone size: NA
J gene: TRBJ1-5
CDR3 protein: CSARALTRQPQHF
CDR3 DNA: TGCAGTGCTAGAGCCTTGACACGCCAGCCCCAGCATTTT

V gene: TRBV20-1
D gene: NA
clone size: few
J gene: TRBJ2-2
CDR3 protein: CSATDRIELNTGELFF
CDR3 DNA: TGCAGTGCTACAGACAGGATCGAACTTAACACCGGGGAGCTGTTTTTT

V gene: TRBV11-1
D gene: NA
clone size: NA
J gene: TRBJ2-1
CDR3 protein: CASSHGTPNNEQFF
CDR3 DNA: TGTGCCAGCAGCCACGGGACTCCCAACAATGAGCAGTTCTTC

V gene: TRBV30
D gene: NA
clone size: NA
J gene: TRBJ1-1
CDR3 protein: CAWSVQIGNTEAFF
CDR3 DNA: TGTGCCTGGAGTGTTCAGATAGGCAACACTGAAGCTTTCTTT

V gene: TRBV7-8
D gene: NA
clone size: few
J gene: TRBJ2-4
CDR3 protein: CASSSGPDRTVNIQYF
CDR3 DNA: TGTGCCAGCAGCTCCGGACCCGATAGGACTGTAAACATTCAGTACTTC

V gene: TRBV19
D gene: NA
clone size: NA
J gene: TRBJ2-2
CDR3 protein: CASSHESIGAGELFF
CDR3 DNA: TGTGCCAGTAGTCATGAGAGTATTGGAGCCGGGGAGCTGTTTTTT

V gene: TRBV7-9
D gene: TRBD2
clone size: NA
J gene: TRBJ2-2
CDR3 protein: CASSFSGRPNTGELFF
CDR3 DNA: TGTGCCAGCAGCTTTAGCGGGAGGCCGAACACCGGGGAGCTGTTTTTT

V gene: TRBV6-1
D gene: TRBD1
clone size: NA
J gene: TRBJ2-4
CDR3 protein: CASSEVPTGGLNIQYF
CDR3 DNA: TGTGCCAGCAGTGAGGTTCCTACAGGGGGGCTAAACATTCAGTACTTC

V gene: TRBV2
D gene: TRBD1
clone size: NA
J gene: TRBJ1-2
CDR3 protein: CANKGTDQERGYGYTF
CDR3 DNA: TGTGCCAACAAGGGGACAGACCAGGAGCGCGGGTATGGCTACACCTTC

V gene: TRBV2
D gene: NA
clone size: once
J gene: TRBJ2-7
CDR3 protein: CASRRDISYEQYF
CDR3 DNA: TGTGCCTCAAGACGGGACATTAGTTACGAGCAGTACTTC

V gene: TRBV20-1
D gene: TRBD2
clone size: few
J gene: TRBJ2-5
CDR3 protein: CSARFGASGSFGTQYF
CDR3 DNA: TGCAGTGCCCGCTTCGGGGCTAGCGGGAGTTTCGGGACCCAGTACTTC

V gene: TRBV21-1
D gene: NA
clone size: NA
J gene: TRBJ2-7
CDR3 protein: CASSKETQPTYEQYF
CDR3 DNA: TGTGCCAGCAGCAAGGAAACGCAACCAACCTACGAGCAGTACTTC

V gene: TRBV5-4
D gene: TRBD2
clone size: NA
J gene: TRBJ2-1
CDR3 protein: CASRGGGRGSYNEQFF
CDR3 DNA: TGTGCCAGCAGGGGCGGCGGGAGGGGCTCCTACAATGAGCAGTTCTTC

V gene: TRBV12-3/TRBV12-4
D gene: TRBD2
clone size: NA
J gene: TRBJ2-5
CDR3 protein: CASRGTSGRQETQYF
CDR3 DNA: TGTGCCAGCAGGGGGACTAGCGGGAGGCAAGAGACCCAGTACTTC

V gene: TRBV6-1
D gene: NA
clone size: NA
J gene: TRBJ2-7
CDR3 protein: CASSKSYQGPPPRQYF
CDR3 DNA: TGTGCCAGCAGTAAAAGCTACCAGGGCCCACCGCCACGGCAGTACTTC

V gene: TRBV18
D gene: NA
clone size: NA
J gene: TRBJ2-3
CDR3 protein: CASSIMAGSTDTQYF
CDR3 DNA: TGTGCCAGCTCAATCATGGCGGGCAGCACAGATACGCAGTATTTT

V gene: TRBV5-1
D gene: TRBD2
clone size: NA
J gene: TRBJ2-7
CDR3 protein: CASSIGGSSSEQYF
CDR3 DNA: TGCGCCAGCAGCATCGGGGGGTCATCTTCCGAGCAGTACTTC